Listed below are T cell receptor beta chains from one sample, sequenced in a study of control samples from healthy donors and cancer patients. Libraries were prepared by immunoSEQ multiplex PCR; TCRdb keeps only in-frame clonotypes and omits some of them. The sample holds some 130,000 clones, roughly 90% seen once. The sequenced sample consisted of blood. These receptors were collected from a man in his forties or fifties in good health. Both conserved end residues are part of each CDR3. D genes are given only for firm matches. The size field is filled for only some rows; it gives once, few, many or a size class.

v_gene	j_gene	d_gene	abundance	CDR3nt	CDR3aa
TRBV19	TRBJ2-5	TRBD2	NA	TGTGCCAGTAAAAATAGCGGGGGGGCAGAAGAGACCCAGTACTTC	CASKNSGGAEETQYF
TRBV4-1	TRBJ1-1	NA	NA	TGCGCCAGCAGCCAAGCTCACGGAGGAGGGATGAACACTGAAGCTTTCTTT	CASSQAHGGGMNTEAFF
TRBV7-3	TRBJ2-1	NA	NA	TGTGCCAGCAGCTTCACCGGGGGTGAGCAGTTCTTC	CASSFTGGEQFF
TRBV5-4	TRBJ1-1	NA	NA	TGTGCCAGCAGCTTGGATGGGATTGAAGCTTTCTTT	CASSLDGIEAFF
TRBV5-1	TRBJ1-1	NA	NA	TGCGCCAGCAGCTTGGTTCCAGGGGACTCTGAAGCTTTCTTT	CASSLVPGDSEAFF
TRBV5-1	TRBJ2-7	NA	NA	TGCGCCAGCAGTCCCCGTCTCTACGAGCAGTACTTC	CASSPRLYEQYF
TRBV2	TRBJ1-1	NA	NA	TGTGCCAGCAGTCCCCAATTGAACACTGAAGCTTTCTTT	CASSPQLNTEAFF
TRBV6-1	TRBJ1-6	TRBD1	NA	TGTGCCAGCAGTGTCGCGGGACAGGGGGCTTACTCACCCCTCCACTTT	CASSVAGQGAYSPLHF
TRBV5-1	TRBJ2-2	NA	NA	TGCGCCAGCAGGCGAACCACAGGGACCGGGGAGCTGTTTTTT	CASRRTTGTGELFF
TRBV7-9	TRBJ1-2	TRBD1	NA	TGTGCCAGCAGCTTACTTGAGGACAGGGGGAGCTACACCTTC	CASSLLEDRGSYTF
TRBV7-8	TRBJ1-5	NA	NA	TGTGCCAGCAGCTTGGACGTATTTGATCAGCCCCAGCATTTT	CASSLDVFDQPQHF
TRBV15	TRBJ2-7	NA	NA	TGTGCCACCAGCAGAGATTCTGGGCCAACTCTCTACGAGCAGTACTTC	CATSRDSGPTLYEQYF
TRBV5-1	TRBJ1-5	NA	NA	TGCGCCAGCAGCTTGCACGGAGAGAGCAATCAGCCCCAGCATTTT	CASSLHGESNQPQHF
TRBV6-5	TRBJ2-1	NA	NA	TGTGCCAACAACTCCCGTAGTTACAATGAGCAGTTCTTC	CANNSRSYNEQFF
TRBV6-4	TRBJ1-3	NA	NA	TGTGCCACCGAAAACAGGCCCCGGGCCTCCTCTGGAAACACCATATATTTT	CATENRPRASSGNTIYF
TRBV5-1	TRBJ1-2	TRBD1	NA	TGCGCCAGCAGCTTACAGACAGGGACAAACCGTGGCTACACCTTC	CASSLQTGTNRGYTF
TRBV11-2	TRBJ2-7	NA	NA	TGTGCCAGCAGCTTAGCTGGCCGAGGACCCGAGCAGTACTTC	CASSLAGRGPEQYF
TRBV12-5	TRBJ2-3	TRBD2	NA	TGTGCTAGTGGTTTGGCCACCGGGACTAGCGGGGGCTGGGCAGATACGCAGTATTTT	CASGLATGTSGGWADTQYF
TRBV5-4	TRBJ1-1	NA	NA	TGTGCCAGCAGCAACACTACGAACACTGAAGCTTTCTTT	CASSNTTNTEAFF
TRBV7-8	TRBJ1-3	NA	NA	TGTGCCAGCAGCAACCAACAGGCAGGAAACACCATATATTTT	CASSNQQAGNTIYF
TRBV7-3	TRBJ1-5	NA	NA	TGTGCCAGCAGCCCTACCGGGCCCAATCAGCCCCAGCATTTT	CASSPTGPNQPQHF
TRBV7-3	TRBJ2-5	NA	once	TGTGCCAGCAGCCTCCAGGCACTTGGGGAATTAGAGACCCAGTACTTC	CASSLQALGELETQYF
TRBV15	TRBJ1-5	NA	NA	TGTGCCACCAGCCCCTTGGGAGGGCGGCCCCAGCATTTT	CATSPLGGRPQHF
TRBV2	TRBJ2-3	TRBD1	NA	TGTGCCAGCAGTACTGGACAGGGGACTCACACAGATACGCAGTATTTT	CASSTGQGTHTDTQYF
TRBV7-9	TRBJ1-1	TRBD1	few	TGTGCCAGCAGCTGGACAGGGAGTGAGACTGAAGCTTTCTTT	CASSWTGSETEAFF
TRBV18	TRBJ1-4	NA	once	TGTGCCAGCTCGACCGAGGGGGAGAGACTGTTTTTT	CASSTEGERLFF
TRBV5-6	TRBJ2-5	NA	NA	TGTGCCAGCAGCTTGGCGACGGGGGGCGTGGAGACCCAGTACTTC	CASSLATGGVETQYF
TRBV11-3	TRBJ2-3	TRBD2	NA	TGTGCCAGCAGCCACGGGGGGGCCCCTAACACAGATACGCAGTATTTT	CASSHGGAPNTDTQYF
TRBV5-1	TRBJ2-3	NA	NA	TGCGCCAGCAGCTTGGAGGGAACTTTATGGACAACGCAGTATTTT	CASSLEGTLWTTQYF
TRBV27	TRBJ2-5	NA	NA	TGTGCCAGCGCCACAAGAGGGGAGACCCAGTACTTC	CASATRGETQYF
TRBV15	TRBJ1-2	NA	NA	TGTGCCACCAGCAGGGGGGGGTTTCAGGGGACTACTAACTATGGCTACACCTTC	CATSRGGFQGTTNYGYTF
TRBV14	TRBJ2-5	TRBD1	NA	TGTGCCAGCAGCCCCCGACAGGGTTCGTACCAAGAGACCCAGTACTTC	CASSPRQGSYQETQYF
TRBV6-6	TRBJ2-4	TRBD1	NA	TGTGCCAGCAGTCACCGGGACAGGGGGCGCGATAGGAACATTCAGTACTTC	CASSHRDRGRDRNIQYF
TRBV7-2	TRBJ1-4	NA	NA	TGTGCCAGCAGTAACGGCGCAACTAATGAAAAACTGTTTTTT	CASSNGATNEKLFF
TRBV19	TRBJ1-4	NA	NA	TGTGCCAGTAGTATAGATCGCGGCGAAGCAGCTTCTGAAAAACTGTTTTTT	CASSIDRGEAASEKLFF
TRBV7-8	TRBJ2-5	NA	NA	TGTGCCAGCAGTGCGGAGTACCAAGAGACCCAGTACTTC	CASSAEYQETQYF
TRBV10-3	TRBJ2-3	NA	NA	TGTGCCATCAGTGTGGGTATCAGTGGAGATACGCAGTATTTT	CAISVGISGDTQYF
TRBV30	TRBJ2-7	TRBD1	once	TGTGCCTGGAGAAGGACAGGAGGACTCTACGAGCAGTACTTC	CAWRRTGGLYEQYF
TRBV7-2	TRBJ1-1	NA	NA	TGTGCCAGCAGCTTAGTTAGGGGGACTGAAGCTTTCTTT	CASSLVRGTEAFF
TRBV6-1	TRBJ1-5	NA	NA	TGTGCCAGCAGTGAAGGTCCTTATAGCAATCAGCCCCAGCATTTT	CASSEGPYSNQPQHF
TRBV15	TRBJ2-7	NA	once	TGTGCCACCAGCAACCGGGTAGGCGGCTACGAGCAGTACTTC	CATSNRVGGYEQYF